This T cell receptor (beta chain) is drawn from a study of blood T cell repertoires in COVID-19 (dated by TCRdb to the early 2020s). For context, the study as a whole: Samples from collaborators originated in the United States, Italy and Spain and spanned both the acute and convalescent phases of COVID-19. The material from the prospective study consisted of cDNA or gDNA derived from T cells, B-cell-depleted T cells, or PBMCs. The dataset comprised deeply sampled blood TCRbeta repertoires from subjects exposed to, actively infected with, or recovered from COVID-19. A freely available public database, intended as a resource for researchers studying the immune response to SARS-CoV-2, is where the repertoires were released. The samples were drawn from two sources: the first 160 participants of the ongoing ImmuneRACE study, and 950 to 1,500 subjects contributed by 6 global collaborators. A de-identified subject ID, COVID-19 status, age in years and sex were almost always included in the sample metadata. Where available, HLA class I and class II types were taken from metadata supplied by the sample provider and were not determined by assay-based typing. The paper as a whole reports these results and caveats: The amount of clinical and demographic metadata varied by source and participant and was provided uncurated.

On this clone itself: Its antigen is unknown. No base quality values were provided; no much bigger clone lies one nucleotide off.

TCRbeta CDR3 regions were amplified from genomic DNA by means of the immunoSEQ Assay, a bias-controlled multiplex PCR. Turning to the authors' computational methods: Nucleated cell counts per sample were estimated from amplification of reference gene primers within the assay. To quantify the absolute abundance of each unique TCRbeta CDR3 rearrangement, sequence reads were collapsed and filtered. For each sample, productive Simpson clonality was calculated as the square root of Simpson's diversity index across productive rearrangements. Not all clones reach the TCRdb copy of this immuneACCESS table, which keeps in-frame sequences only. Checked studies attribute under half of the gap to unresolved V genes and leave the rest unexplained. The V and J calls and clone size are taken from that table; D and trimming were inferred from the DNA. Recorded for this sample are 150,000 to 200,000 clones; around nine tenths of them occurred a single time. Clones ranked in the top ten supply over 3.5% of the sample.

The CDR3 measures 14 amino acids from cysteine to phenylalanine. Only the CDR3 DNA is retained, 42 bases long and in frame from the first base. Taken from the germline V gene (reference sequence), the CDR1 and CDR2 loops are LNHDA and SQIVND. The junction shows trimming of 3 bases on V and 3 bases on J, plus 9 bases between the germline ends. The collaborating institutions used their own protocols to collect whole blood in K2EDTA tubes. For TCRbeta analysis, collaborators shipped samples in one of three forms: frozen whole blood, isolated PBMCs, or DNA extracted from either of those sample types. Sequencing was done on a sample of peripheral blood. This sequence originates from a man between 18 and 35 years old with active or convalescent COVID-19. The rearranged segments are TRBV19 and TRBJ1-5, with the D gene uncertain. The nucleotide sequence is given as TGTGCCAGTAGTATCTCACAGTACAATCAGCCCCAGCATTTT. It translates as CASSISQYNQPQHF.